This entry lists 18 T cell receptor beta chains sequenced from one sample in a study of identical twins (TCRdb year 2016). Preparation of the library involved 5' RACE. TCRdb lists the instrument as Illumina HiSeq 2000. Using fastp trimming at Q25 and MiXCR clonotype assembly, TCRdb reanalyzed the public sequencing data and kept in-frame beta chains. Entries are consolidated by CDR3 protein sequence, retaining the most common genes and DNA. The sample table lists 650,000 to 800,000 distinct CDR3 sequences, over 8.5% of them with a count of one. The ten largest clones capture more than 0.75% of the sample. The same sample was also studied in work on yellow fever vaccine responses in identical twins.

Sequenced sample: PBMCs. The receptors come from a woman between 18 and 29 years old in good health.

V and J are TRBV11-3 and TRBJ1-1; the D gene is possibly TRBD1 (5 bases). The CDR3 is made up of 13 amino acids. Germline CDR1 reads SGHNT; CDR2 reads YENEEA. V was pared by 5 bases and J by 5 bases, with 12 bases between. The CDR3 reads CASSGARKTEAFF. As DNA, the CDR3 is TGTGCCAGCAGCGGGGCAAGGAAAACTGAAGCTTTCTTT.

This clonotype was counted once. V gene TRBV5-1 combines with J gene TRBJ2-5; D is unresolved. In germline, CDR1 is SGHRS, CDR2 YFSETQ. V lost 0 bases and J lost 3, with 9 bases in between. The CDR3 runs 14 residues. CDR3 loop: CASSLALTKETQYF. CDR3 coding DNA: TGCGCCAGCAGCTTGGCTTTAACGAAAGAGACCCAGTACTTC.

The CDR3 region has the DNA TGTGCCACCAGTACCTCGGAATCGGGGCAGGGATCCTACAATGAGCAGTTCTTC. Protein product: CATSTSESGQGSYNEQFF. The chain links TRBV24-1 to TRBJ2-1, with D perhaps matching TRBD1 or TRBD2 (5 bases each). The CDR3 loop spans 18 amino acids. Deletions cut 6 bases from V and 1 base from J, with 21 bases between. Germline values: CDR1 KGHDR, CDR2 SFDVKD.

The table lists this clonotype with a few counts. This chain joins TRBV20-1 and TRBJ2-5, with 7 bases lining up with TRBD1. CDR1 and CDR2 (germline): DFQATT, SNEGSKA (reference sequence). The CDR3 loop spans 14 amino acids. J was trimmed by 5 bases and V by 3 bases; bases with no gene match: 9. The CDR3 sequence is CSASLGGARETQYF. The DNA of the CDR3 is TGCAGTGCTAGTTTAGGGGGCGCGAGGGAGACCCAGTACTTC.

Ten or more counts support this clonotype. The chain uses TRBV4-3 and TRBJ1-2; no clear D gene. In germline, CDR1 is LGHNA, CDR2 YSLEER. Deletions cut 4 bases from V and 8 bases from J, with 14 bases between. There are 13 residues in the CDR3. CDR3 nucleotide sequence: TGCGCCAGCAGCCCCACAGTATTGATCGGCTACACCTTC. This codes for CASSPTVLIGYTF.

This clonotype has ten or more counts. CDR3 loop: CASSLEGFEAFF. The CDR3, as DNA: TGCGCCAGCAGCTTGGAGGGTTTTGAAGCTTTCTTT. The J gene is TRBJ1-1, the V gene TRBV5-1; no firm D call. V was pared by 0 bases and J by 7 bases, with 7 bases between. This CDR3 comprises 12 residues. Germline lookup yields CDR1 SGHRS and CDR2 YFSETQ.

The CDR3 bases are TGTGCCAGCAGCCAAGTAGGGACAGGGAGTCCCTACGAGCAGTACTTC. Translated: CASSQVGTGSPYEQYF. V is TRBV4-2 and J is TRBJ2-7; 9 bases map to TRBD1. The CDR3 totals 16 residues. V trimming: 1 base; J trimming: 2 bases; junction bases outside the gene matches: 6. Germline V CDR1 and CDR2: LGHNA, YNFKEQ.

The chain carries TRBV28 and TRBJ2-1, with a weak D call TRBD2 (5 bases). The germline CDR1 and CDR2 sequences are MDHEN and SYDVKM. V shed 7 bases and J shed 2 bases, with 9 bases lying between them. The CDR3 loop spans 13 amino acids. The CDR3 protein is CASTGIPYNEQFF. CDR3 nucleotides: TGTGCCAGCACGGGAATCCCCTACAATGAGCAGTTCTTC.

This clonotype was found many times. The chain couples TRBV29-1 to TRBJ2-7; 10 positions match TRBD1. From germline, CDR1 is SQVTM and CDR2 ANQGSEA. V was pared by 7 bases and J by 4 bases, with 10 bases of the junction left unmatched. The CDR3 is made up of 14 amino acids. Here the CDR3 DNA reads TGCAGCGCCGGCGGACAGGGGGTTATTTACGAGCAGTACTTC. As protein: CSAGGQGVIYEQYF.

This clonotype was counted only a few times. The CDR3: CASSYSRDPYSNQPQHF. CDR3 coding DNA: TGTGCCAGCAGTTACTCCCGTGACCCCTATAGCAATCAGCCCCAGCATTTT. The chain has TRBV6-5 and TRBJ1-5; D is unresolved. CDR3 size: 17 residues. CDR1 is MNHEY, CDR2 SVGAGI, per germline. V dropped 0 bases and J dropped 0 bases, with 12 bases sitting between them.

This rearrangement joins TRBV4-1 to TRBJ1-5, with D unresolved. The V gene's germline CDR1 is MGHRA and CDR2 YSYEKL. The CDR3 is 16 amino acids. V lost 4 bases and J 3 bases, leaving 16 bases between the germline ends. CDR3 region: CASSLWTTKPNQPQHF. CDR3 nucleotides: TGCGCCAGCAGCCTTTGGACGACTAAACCCAATCAGCCCCAGCATTTT.

The chain carries TRBV7-9 and TRBJ2-1; a weak D match, TRBD1 (5 bases). The V gene lost 1 base and the J gene lost 6 bases, with 10 bases spanning the gap. This CDR3 is 14 amino acids long. Germline assignment: CDR1 SEHNR and CDR2 FQNEAQ (reference sequence). The CDR3 spells CASSLGQPPNEQFF. Here the CDR3 DNA reads TGTGCCAGCAGCTTAGGACAGCCGCCCAATGAGCAGTTCTTC.

This clonotype showed up just a few times. This chain connects TRBV7-2 to TRBJ2-7; the D gene is possibly TRBD2 (6 bases). This CDR3 is 13 amino acids long. Germline CDR1 and CDR2: SGHTA and FQGNSA. Trimming shortened V by 6 bases and J by 3 bases, and 12 bases separated the two germline ends. Here the CDR3 DNA reads TGTGCCAGCAGTATCGGGACTCACTACGAGCAGTACTTC. This translates into CASSIGTHYEQYF.

This clonotype was detected ten times or more. The rearrangement uses TRBV6-2 or TRBV6-3 and TRBJ2-7; D gene ambiguous. Trimming cost V 2 bases and J 6 bases, with 14 bases left between them. Germline V lookup: CDR1 MNHEY, CDR2 SVGEGT. CDR3 size: 14 residues. In DNA form, the CDR3 reads TGTGCCAGCAGTTACAACGAGCCCGTCTGCGAGCAGTACTTC. Its translation: CASSYNEPVCEQYF.

The rearrangement links TRBV7-9 to TRBJ2-7; D is uncertain. This CDR3 comprises 17 residues. From germline, CDR1 is SEHNR and CDR2 FQNEAQ (reference sequence). V was shortened by 6 bases and J by 4 bases, with 25 bases between the two germline ends. The CDR3 sequence: CASSSPLPAKEHYEQYF. CDR3 DNA sequence: TGTGCCAGCAGTTCCCCGCTACCGGCCAAAGAACATTACGAGCAGTACTTC.

V and J are TRBV6-1 and TRBJ2-3; TRBD2 agrees at 12 bases. Per the germline V gene, CDR1 is MNHNS and CDR2 is SASEGT. Trimming at V came to 4 bases and at J to 9 bases, leaving 8 bases not matched to a gene. This CDR3 region has 15 residues. Written as DNA, the CDR3 is TGTGCCAGCAGTGCTAGCGGGGGGGCTGGGTCCACGCAGTATTTT. Translation gives CASSASGGAGSTQYF.

The chain carries TRBV6-2 or TRBV6-3 and TRBJ2-7; D unclear. V lost 8 bases and J lost 0, with 14 bases in between. In germline, CDR1 is MNHEY, CDR2 SVGEGT. The CDR3 spans 14 residues. CDR3 sequence: CASLGLASSYEQYF. Written as DNA, the CDR3 is TGTGCCAGCTTGGGCCTGGCTAGCTCCTACGAGCAGTACTTC.

In its sample, this clonotype was seen many times. The chain has TRBV25-1 and TRBJ2-3, with TRBD2 matching 7 bases. From germline, CDR1 is MGHDK and CDR2 SYGVNS. The junction had 8 bases not matched to a gene; V was cut back by 3 bases and J by 2 bases. The CDR3 covers 16 residues. The CDR3 loop is CASSDWLAVPTDTQYF. CDR3 sequence (DNA): TGTGCCAGCAGTGACTGGCTAGCGGTGCCCACAGATACGCAGTATTTT.